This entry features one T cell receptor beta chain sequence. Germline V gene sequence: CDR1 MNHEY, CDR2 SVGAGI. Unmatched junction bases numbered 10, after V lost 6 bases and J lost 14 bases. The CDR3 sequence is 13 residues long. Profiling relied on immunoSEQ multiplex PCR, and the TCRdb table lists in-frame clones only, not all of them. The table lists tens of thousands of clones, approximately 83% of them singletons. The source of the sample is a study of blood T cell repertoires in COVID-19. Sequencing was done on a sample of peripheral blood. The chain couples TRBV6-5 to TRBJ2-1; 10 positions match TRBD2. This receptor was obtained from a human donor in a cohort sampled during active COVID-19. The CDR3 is CASRESLAGEEFF. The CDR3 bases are TGTGCCAGCAGAGAGTCCCTAGCGGGAGAAGAGTTCTTC.